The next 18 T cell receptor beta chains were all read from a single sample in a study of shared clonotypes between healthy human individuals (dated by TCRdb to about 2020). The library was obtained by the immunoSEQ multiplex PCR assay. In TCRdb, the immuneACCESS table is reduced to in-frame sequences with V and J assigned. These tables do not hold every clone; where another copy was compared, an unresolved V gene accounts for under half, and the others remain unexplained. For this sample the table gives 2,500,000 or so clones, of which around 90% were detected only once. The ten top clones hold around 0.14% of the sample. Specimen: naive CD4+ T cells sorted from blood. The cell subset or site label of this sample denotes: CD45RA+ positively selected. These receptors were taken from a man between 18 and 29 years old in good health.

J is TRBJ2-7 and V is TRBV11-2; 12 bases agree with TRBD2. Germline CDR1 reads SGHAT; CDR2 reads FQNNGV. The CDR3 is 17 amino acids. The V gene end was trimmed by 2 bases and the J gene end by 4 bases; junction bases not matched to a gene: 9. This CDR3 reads CASSLLPSGRASYEQYF. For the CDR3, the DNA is TGTGCCAGCAGCTTATTACCTAGCGGGAGGGCCAGTTACGAGCAGTACTTC.

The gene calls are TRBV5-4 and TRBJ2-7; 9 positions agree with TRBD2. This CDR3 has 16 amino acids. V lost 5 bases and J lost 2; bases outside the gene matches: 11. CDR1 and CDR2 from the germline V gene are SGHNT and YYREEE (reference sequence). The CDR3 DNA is TGTGCCAGCAGGTCTGCGGGGGGGCAGACCACCTACGAGCAGTACTTC. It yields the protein CASRSAGGQTTYEQYF. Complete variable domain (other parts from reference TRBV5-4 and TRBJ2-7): ETGVTQSPTHLIKTRGQQVTLRCSSQSGHNTVSWYQQALGQGPQFIFQYYREEENGRGNFPPRFSGLQFPNYSSELNVNALELDDSALYLCASRSAGGQTTYEQYFGPGTRLTVT.

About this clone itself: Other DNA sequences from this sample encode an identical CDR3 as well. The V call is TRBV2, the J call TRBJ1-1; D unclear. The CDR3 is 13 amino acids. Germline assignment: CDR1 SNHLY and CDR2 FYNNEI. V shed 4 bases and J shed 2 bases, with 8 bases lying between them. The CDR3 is CASSGRLNTEAFF. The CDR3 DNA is TGTGCCAGCAGTGGGAGGCTTAACACTGAAGCTTTCTTT.

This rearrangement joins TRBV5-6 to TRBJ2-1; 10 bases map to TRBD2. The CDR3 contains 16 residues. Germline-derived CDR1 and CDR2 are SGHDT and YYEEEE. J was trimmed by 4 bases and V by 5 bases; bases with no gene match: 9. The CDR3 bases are TGTGCCAGCAGGGGGGCTAGCGGGAGTGGATACAATGAGCAGTTCTTC. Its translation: CASRGASGSGYNEQFF. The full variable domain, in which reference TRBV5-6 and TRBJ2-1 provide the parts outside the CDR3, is DAGVTQSPTHLIKTRGQQVTLRCSPKSGHDTVSWYQQALGQGPQFIFQYYEEEERQRGNFPDRFSGHQFPNYSSELNVNALLLGDSALYLCASRGASGSGYNEQFFGPGTRLTVL.

As DNA, the CDR3 is TGTGCCAGCAGCCTTAGCGGGAGTAGATACGAGCAGTACTTC. Its protein product is CASSLSGSRYEQYF. The chain has TRBV5-4 and TRBJ2-7, with 9 bases identical to TRBD2. V shed 4 bases and J 4 bases; nucleotides not matched to a gene: 6. There are 14 residues in the CDR3. The germline V gene encodes CDR1 SGHNT and CDR2 YYREEE (reference sequence).

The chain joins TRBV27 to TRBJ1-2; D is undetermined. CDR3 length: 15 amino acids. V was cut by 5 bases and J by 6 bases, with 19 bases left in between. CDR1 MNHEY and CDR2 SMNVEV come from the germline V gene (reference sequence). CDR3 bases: TGTGCCAGCAGTGCCAACTCCGCAATAGGGCATGGCTACACCTTC. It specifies CASSANSAIGHGYTF.

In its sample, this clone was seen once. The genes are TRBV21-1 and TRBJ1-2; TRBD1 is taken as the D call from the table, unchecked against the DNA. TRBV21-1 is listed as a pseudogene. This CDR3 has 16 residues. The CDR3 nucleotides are TGTGCCAGCAGCCAAAGACCCCAGGGCAATGGCTATGGCTACACCTTC. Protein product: CASSQRPQGNGYGYTF.

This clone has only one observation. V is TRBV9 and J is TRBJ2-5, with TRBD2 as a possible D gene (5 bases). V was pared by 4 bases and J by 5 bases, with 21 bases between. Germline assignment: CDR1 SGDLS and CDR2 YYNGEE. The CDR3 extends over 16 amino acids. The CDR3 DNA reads TGTGCCAGCAGCTTAACAGCGGATGGGGTCCGGGAGACCCAGTACTTC. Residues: CASSLTADGVRETQYF. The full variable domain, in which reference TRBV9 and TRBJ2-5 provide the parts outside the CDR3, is DSGVTQTPKHLITATGQRVTLRCSPRSGDLSVYWYQQSLDQGLQFLIQYYNGEERAKGNILERFSAQQFPDLHSELNLSSLELGDSALYFCASSLTADGVRETQYFGPGTRLLVL.

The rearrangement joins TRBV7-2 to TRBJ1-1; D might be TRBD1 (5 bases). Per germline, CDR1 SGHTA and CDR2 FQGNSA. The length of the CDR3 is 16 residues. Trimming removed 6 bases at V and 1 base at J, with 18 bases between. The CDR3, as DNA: TGTGCCAGCAGTCCCAGGGTTGGGGCCGAGAACACTGAAGCTTTCTTT. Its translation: CASSPRVGAENTEAFF.

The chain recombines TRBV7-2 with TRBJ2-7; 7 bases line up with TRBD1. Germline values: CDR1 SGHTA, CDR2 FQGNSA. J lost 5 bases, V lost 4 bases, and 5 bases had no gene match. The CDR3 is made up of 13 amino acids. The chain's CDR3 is CASSWDRGNEQYF. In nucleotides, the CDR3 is TGTGCCAGCAGCTGGGACAGAGGGAACGAGCAGTACTTC.

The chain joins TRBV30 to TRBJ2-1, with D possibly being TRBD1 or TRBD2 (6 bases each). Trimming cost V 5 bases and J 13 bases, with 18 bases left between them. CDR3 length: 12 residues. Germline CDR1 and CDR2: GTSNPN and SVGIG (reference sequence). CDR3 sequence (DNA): TGTGCCTGGCAGCGGGCCGGCAGGGGACAGTTCTTC. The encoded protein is CAWQRAGRGQFF. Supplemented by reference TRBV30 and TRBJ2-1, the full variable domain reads SQTIHQWPATLVQPVGSPLSLECTVEGTSNPNLYWYRQAAGRGLQLLFYSVGIGQISSEVPQNLSASRPQDRQFILSSKKLLLSDSGFYLCAWQRAGRGQFFGPGTRLTVL.

The CDR3 sequence: CASSSFGGELFF. CDR3 sequence (DNA): TGTGCCAGCAGCTCATTTGGTGGGGAGCTGTTTTTT. The V gene is TRBV7-2, the J gene TRBJ2-2; D is unresolved. The V gene lost 4 bases and the J gene lost 8 bases, with 8 bases spanning the gap. Germline CDR1 and CDR2: SGHTA and FQGNSA. The CDR3 spans 12 residues.

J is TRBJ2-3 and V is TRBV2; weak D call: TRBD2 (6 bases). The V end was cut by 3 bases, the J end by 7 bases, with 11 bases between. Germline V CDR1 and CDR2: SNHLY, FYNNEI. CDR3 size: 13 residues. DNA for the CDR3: TGTGCCAGCAGTGAGGAGGGGAGGAATACGCAGTATTTT. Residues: CASSEEGRNTQYF. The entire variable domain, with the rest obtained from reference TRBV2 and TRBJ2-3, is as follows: EPEVTQTPSHQVTQMGQEVILRCVPISNHLYFYWYRQILGQKVEFLVSFYNNEISEKSEIFDDQFSVERPDGSNFTLKIRSTKLEDSAMYFCASSEEGRNTQYFGPGTRLTVL.

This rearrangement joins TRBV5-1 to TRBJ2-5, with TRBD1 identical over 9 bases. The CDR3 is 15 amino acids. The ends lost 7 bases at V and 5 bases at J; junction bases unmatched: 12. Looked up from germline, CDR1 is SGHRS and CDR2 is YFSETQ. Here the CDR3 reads CASLPGTGSPETQYF. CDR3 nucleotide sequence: TGCGCCAGCTTACCCGGGACAGGGAGTCCGGAGACCCAGTACTTC. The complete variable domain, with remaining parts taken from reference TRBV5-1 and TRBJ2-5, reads KAGVTQTPRYLIKTRGQQVTLSCSPISGHRSVSWYQQTPGQGLQFLFEYFSETQRNKGNFPGRFSGRQFSNSRSEMNVSTLELGDSALYLCASLPGTGSPETQYFGPGTRLLVL.

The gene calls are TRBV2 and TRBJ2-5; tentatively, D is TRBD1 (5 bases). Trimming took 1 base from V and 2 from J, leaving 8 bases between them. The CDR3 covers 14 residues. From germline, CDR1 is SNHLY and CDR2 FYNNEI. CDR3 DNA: TGTGCCAGCAGTGAAGTTAGGGGTCAAGAGACCCAGTACTTC. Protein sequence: CASSEVRGQETQYF.

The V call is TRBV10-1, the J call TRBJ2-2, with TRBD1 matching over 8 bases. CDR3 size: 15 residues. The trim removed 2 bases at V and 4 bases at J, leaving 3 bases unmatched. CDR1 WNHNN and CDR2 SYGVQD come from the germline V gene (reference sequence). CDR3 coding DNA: TGCGCCAGCAGTGAGAGGACAGGGTCCACCGGGGAGCTGTTTTTT. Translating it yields CASSERTGSTGELFF.

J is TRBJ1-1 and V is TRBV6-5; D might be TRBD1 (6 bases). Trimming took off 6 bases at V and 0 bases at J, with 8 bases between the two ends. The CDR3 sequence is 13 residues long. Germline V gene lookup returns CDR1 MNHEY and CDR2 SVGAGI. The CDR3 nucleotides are TGTGCCAGCAGACAGGGAGTGAACACTGAAGCTTTCTTT. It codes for CASRQGVNTEAFF.

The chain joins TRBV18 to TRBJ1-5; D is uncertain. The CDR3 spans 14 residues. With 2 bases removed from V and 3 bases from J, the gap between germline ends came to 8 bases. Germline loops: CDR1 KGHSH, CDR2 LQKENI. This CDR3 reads CASSPGSPNQPQHF. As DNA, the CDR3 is TGTGCCAGCTCACCAGGCAGTCCCAATCAGCCCCAGCATTTT.